This T cell receptor beta chain was observed in a study of OX40 agonist ivuxolimab in advanced cancers. Across the study: The dose-escalation cohort had hepatocellular carcinoma, melanoma, renal cell or head and neck cancer.

Overall study results and limits: It was not determined which antigens were specifically recognized by the peripheral T cells that had undergone clonal expansion.

V was clipped by 0 bases and J by 5 bases, with 11 bases between them. This CDR3 has 14 residues. CDR1 and CDR2 from the germline V gene are MNHEY and SVGAGI. Regarding this clone: Its target is unknown.

Patients who had autoimmune disease history or got systemic immunosuppression were left out. The protocol was immunoSEQ multiplex PCR, while the TCRdb copy is restricted to in-frame clones and leaves out a portion. Counted here are tens of thousands of clones, less than 85% occurring once; the ten biggest clones make up around 3.2%. The chain employs TRBV6-5 and TRBJ2-7; D is uncertain. The TCR originated in an adult with an advanced solid tumor such as melanoma, head and neck, liver or kidney cancer. This specimen was CD4+ or CD8+ T cells sorted from blood, taken in a trial of the OX40 agonist ivuxolimab. The CDR3 protein is CASSYSSASNEQYF. The CDR3 nucleotides are TGTGCCAGCAGTTACTCTTCCGCTTCAAACGAGCAGTACTTC.